One and the same sample provided the 2 T cell receptor beta chains below, sequenced in a study of CD8 T cells in Susac syndrome. Random hexamers were used to reverse transcribe 0.5 to 1 ug of RNA. TCRdb recomputed calls from the immunoSEQ multiplex PCR reads with MiXCR, one row per CDR3 protein. The sample yields approximately 210,000 distinct CDR3 sequences, about 94% seen once. Sample: CD4+ T cells from PBMCs. These receptors were collected from a human donor with Susac syndrome.

The genes are TRBV9 and TRBJ2-1; 7 bases are shared with TRBD1. Germline-derived CDR1 and CDR2 are SGDLS and YYNGEE. V shed 6 bases, J shed 7 bases, and the junction held 4 bases outside the gene matches. This CDR3 is built from 12 residues. The CDR3 DNA sequence: TGTGCCAGCAACCTACAGGGGAATGAGCAGTTCTTC. Translating it yields CASNLQGNEQFF.

The chain is built from TRBV3-1 and TRBJ1-2; TRBD1 aligns across 8 bases. The length of the CDR3 is 15 residues. Trimming took 2 bases from V and 6 from J; bases not matched to a gene: 8. Germline-derived CDR1 and CDR2 are LGHDT and YNNKEL (reference sequence). The CDR3 DNA sequence: TGTGCCAGCAGCCAAACATCCGGGACAGGACATGGCTACACCTTC. Its protein product is CASSQTSGTGHGYTF.